The source of this TCR beta chain is a study of long-term antiretroviral therapy in people with HIV. The study's findings and limits: ART adherence, viral resistance and therapy changes went unrecorded. Controls exceeded HIV repertoires in CDR3 length range. Specimen acquisition occurred between about 2004 and 2017, potentially under older ART regimens. Clones that expanded before ART (that is, prior to treatment) dominated the repertoire at all time points.

Germline V gene lookup returns CDR1 SGHTA and CDR2 FQGNSA. CDR3 length: 14 amino acids. V was clipped by 7 bases and J by 0 bases, with 13 bases between them. Survey-level immunoSEQ v3.0 assays were run. This table comes from immunoSEQ multiplex PCR, and its TCRdb copy is limited to in-frame clones, with some not included. The repertoire holds around 36,000 clones, with roughly 74% as singletons. Notes on this clone: Its antigen is currently unknown.

Sample: unsorted PBMCs, taken 3 years after starting antiretroviral therapy. The clonotype was recovered from a man in his forties or fifties with HIV. The chain combines TRBV7-2 with TRBJ2-7, with D possibly matching TRBD2 (5 bases). The CDR3: CASTPAVNSYEQYF. CDR3 sequence (DNA): TGTGCCAGCACCCCAGCGGTCAACTCCTACGAGCAGTACTTC.